The subject of this entry is one T cell receptor (beta chain). Its antigen is not identified. This sample was taken from a study of shared clonotypes between healthy human individuals. General study findings and limits: Richness estimates generally favored naive over memory subsets. Around 4.7% was the fraction of naive CD4 clonotypes found shared across a few donors.

As originally analysed: Because ImmunoSEQ provided only junction sequences with no quality scores, the filtering differed. Libraries were prepared by immunoSEQ multiplex PCR; TCRdb keeps only in-frame clonotypes and omits some of them. Clone size and V and J calls were adopted from that table, with D and trimming inferred from the DNA. Of around 2.1 million clones in the sample, 90% to 96% are singletons; the top ten hold over 0.1%. There are 16 residues in the CDR3. V lost 4 bases, J lost 8 bases, and 14 bases stayed unmatched. The germline V gene has CDR1 SGHRS and CDR2 YFSETQ. This clonotype originated in a man aged 18 to 30 in good health. The specimen was naive CD4+ T cells sorted from blood. Subset noted: CD45RA+ positively selected. The chain couples TRBV5-1 to TRBJ1-2; 10 bases align to TRBD1. The CDR3 loop reads CASSLGQGIQNWGYTF. The CDR3 nucleotides are TGCGCCAGCAGCCTGGGACAGGGGATACAAAACTGGGGCTACACCTTC.